This TCR beta chain was captured by sequencing in a study of CD8 T cells in ankylosing spondylitis. CDR1 and CDR2 from the germline V gene are MDHEN and SYDVKM. This CDR3 has 23 residues. Trimming took 5 bases from V and 0 from J; bases not matched to a gene: 27. About this clonotype itself: Its antigen is undetermined.

Findings and limits, study-wide: According to the report, clones linked to the disease were significantly enriched in matched synovial fluid samples taken from ankylosing spondylitis patients.

With molecular barcodes, quantitative 5'-RACE was used to make the TCR beta libraries. TCRdb fed the 5' RACE reads into MiXCR, producing one record per CDR3 protein. The sample contains 300,000 to 350,000 distinct CDR3 sequences, around 20% of which appear only once. This clonotype originated in a female donor with ankylosing spondylitis or in good health (not recorded which). V usage is TRBV28 and J usage is TRBJ2-4; 8 bases align to TRBD2. The specimen sequenced was blood, either unsorted or a sorted T cell fraction (not recorded which). The CDR3 DNA sequence: TGTGCCAGCAGTCCTGGTCGACGGACCCTACTAGCGGAGAATATTCTAGCCAAAAACATTCAGTACTTC. Its protein is CASSPGRRTLLAENILAKNIQYF.